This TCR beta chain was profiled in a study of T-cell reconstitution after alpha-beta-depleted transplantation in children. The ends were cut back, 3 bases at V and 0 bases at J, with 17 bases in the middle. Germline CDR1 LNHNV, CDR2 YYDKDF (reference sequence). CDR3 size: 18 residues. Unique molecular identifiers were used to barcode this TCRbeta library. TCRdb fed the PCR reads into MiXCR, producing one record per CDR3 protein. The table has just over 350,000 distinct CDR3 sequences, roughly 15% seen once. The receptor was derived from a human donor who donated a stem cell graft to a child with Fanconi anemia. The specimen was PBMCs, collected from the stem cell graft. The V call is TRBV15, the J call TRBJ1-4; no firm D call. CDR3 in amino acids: CATSRDAIRPSTNEKLFF. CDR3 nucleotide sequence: TGTGCCACCAGCAGGGACGCGATAAGACCTTCAACTAATGAAAAACTGTTTTTT.